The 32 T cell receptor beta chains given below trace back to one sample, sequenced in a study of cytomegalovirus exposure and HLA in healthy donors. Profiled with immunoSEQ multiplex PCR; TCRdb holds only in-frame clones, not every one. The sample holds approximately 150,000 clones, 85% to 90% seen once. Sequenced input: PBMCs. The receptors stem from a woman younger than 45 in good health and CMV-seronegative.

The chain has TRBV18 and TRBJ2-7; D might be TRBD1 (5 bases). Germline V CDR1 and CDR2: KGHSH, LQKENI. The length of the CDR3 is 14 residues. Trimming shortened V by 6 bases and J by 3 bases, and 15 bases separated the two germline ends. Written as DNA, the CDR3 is TGTGCCAGCTCCCAGAGGACATCGGGCTACGAGCAGTACTTC. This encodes CASSQRTSGYEQYF. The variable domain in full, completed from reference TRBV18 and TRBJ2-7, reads NAGVMQNPRHLVRRRGQEARLRCSPMKGHSHVYWYRQLPEEGLKFMVYLQKENIIDESGMPKERFSAEFPKEGPSILRIQQVVRGDSAAYFCASSQRTSGYEQYFGPGTRLTVT.

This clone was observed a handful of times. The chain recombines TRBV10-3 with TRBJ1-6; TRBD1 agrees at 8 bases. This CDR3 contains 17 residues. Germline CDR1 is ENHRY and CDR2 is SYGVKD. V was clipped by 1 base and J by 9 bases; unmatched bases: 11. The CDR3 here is CAISELVSGTGPSPLHF. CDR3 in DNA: TGTGCCATCAGTGAGTTGGTGTCGGGGACAGGTCCTTCACCCCTCCACTTT.

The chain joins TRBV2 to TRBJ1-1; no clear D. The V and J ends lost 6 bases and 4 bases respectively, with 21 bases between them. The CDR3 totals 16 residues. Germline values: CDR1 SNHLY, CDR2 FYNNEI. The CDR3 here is CASRVQPRVDGTEAFF. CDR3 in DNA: TGTGCCAGCAGAGTACAGCCCCGAGTTGATGGCACTGAAGCTTTCTTT.

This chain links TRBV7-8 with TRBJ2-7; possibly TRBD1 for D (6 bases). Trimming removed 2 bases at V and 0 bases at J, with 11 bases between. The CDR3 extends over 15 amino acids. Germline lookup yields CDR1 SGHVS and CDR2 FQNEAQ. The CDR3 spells CASSLSRGSSYEQYF. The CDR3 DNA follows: TGTGCCAGCAGCTTATCGAGGGGGAGCTCCTACGAGCAGTACTTC. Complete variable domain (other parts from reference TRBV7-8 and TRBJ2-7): GAGVSQSPRYKVAKRGQDVALRCDPISGHVSLFWYQQALGQGPEFLTYFQNEAQLDKSGLPSDRFFAERPEGSVSTLKIQRTQQEDSAVYLCASSLSRGSSYEQYFGPGTRLTVT.

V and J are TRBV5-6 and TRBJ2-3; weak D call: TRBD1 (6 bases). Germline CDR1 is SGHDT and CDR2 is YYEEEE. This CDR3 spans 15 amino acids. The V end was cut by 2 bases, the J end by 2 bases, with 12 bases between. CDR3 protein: CASSLGQRNTDTQYF. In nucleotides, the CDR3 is TGTGCCAGCAGCTTAGGACAGCGGAACACAGATACGCAGTATTTT.

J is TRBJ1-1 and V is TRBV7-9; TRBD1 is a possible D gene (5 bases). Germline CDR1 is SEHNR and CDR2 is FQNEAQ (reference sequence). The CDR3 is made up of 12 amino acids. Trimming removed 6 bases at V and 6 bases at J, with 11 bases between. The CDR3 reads CASSQGIPEAFF. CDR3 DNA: TGTGCCAGCAGTCAGGGAATCCCTGAAGCTTTCTTT.

The chain's CDR3 is CASSPIPPGQGDSPLHF. The CDR3 DNA is TGTGCCAGCAGCCCTATACCGCCGGGACAGGGGGACTCACCCCTCCACTTT. The chain links TRBV7-9 to TRBJ1-6, with 11 nucleotides matching TRBD1. The CDR3 contains 17 residues. V was pared by 5 bases and J by 10 bases, with 13 bases of the junction left unmatched. Germline assignment: CDR1 SEHNR and CDR2 FQNEAQ (reference sequence).

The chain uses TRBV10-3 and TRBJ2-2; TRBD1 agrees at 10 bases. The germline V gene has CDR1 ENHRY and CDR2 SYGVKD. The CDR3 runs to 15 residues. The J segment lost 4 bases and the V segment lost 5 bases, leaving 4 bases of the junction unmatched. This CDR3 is CAISQRTGGTGELFF. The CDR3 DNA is TGTGCCATCAGTCAGAGGACAGGGGGCACCGGGGAGCTGTTTTTT.

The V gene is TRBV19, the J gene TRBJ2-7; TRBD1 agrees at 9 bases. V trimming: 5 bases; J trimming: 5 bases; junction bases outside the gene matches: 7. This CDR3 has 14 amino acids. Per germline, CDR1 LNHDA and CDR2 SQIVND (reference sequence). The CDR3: CASSAPGTGNEQYF. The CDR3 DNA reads TGTGCCAGTAGTGCCCCCGGGACAGGGAACGAGCAGTACTTC.

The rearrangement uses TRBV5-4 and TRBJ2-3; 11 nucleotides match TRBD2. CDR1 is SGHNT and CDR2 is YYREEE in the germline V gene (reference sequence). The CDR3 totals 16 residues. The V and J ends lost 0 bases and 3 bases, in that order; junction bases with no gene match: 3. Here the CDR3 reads CASSLAGTSGTDTQYF. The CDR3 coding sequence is TGTGCCAGCAGCTTGGCCGGGACTAGCGGAACAGATACGCAGTATTTT.

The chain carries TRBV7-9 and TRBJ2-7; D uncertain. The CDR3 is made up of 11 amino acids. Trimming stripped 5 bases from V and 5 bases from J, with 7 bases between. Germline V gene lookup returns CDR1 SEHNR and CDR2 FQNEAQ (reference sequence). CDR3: CASSQIHEQYF. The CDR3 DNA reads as TGTGCCAGCAGCCAAATCCACGAGCAGTACTTC.

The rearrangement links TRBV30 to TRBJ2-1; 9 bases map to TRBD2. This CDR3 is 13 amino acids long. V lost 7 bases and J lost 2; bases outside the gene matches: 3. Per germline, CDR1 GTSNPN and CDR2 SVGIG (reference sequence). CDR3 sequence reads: CAFAGGPYNEQFF. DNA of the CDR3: TGTGCCTTTGCGGGGGGGCCCTACAATGAGCAGTTCTTC. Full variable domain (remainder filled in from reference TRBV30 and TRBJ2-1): SQTIHQWPATLVQPVGSPLSLECTVEGTSNPNLYWYRQAAGRGLQLLFYSVGIGQISSEVPQNLSASRPQDRQFILSSKKLLLSDSGFYLCAFAGGPYNEQFFGPGTRLTVL.

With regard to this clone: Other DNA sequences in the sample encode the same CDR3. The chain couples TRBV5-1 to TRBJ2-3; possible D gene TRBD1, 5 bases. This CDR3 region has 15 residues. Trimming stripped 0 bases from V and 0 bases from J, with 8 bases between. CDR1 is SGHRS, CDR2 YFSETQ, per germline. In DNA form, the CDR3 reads TGCGCCAGCAGCTTGGTGTCAGGGAGCACAGATACGCAGTATTTT. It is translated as CASSLVSGSTDTQYF.

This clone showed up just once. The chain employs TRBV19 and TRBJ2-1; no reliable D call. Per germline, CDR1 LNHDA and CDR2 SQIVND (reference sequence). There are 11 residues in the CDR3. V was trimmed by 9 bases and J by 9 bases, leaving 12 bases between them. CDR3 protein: CASRTELEQFF. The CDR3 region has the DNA TGTGCCAGCCGTACCGAGCTTGAGCAGTTCTTC.

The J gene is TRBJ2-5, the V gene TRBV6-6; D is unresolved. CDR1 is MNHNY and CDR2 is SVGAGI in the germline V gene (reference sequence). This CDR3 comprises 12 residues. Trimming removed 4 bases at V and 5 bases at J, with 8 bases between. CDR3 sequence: CASSSGRETQYF. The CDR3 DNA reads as TGTGCCAGCAGTTCAGGCAGGGAGACCCAGTACTTC.

The CDR3 sequence is CASSSPGQAGSYEQYF. The CDR3 region has the DNA TGTGCCAGCAGCTCGCCCGGGCAAGCGGGGTCCTACGAGCAGTACTTC. The rearrangement links TRBV7-9 to TRBJ2-7; 7 nucleotides match TRBD2. CDR1 is SEHNR and CDR2 is FQNEAQ in the germline V gene (reference sequence). V lost 4 bases and J lost 1; bases outside the gene matches: 10. The CDR3 totals 16 residues.

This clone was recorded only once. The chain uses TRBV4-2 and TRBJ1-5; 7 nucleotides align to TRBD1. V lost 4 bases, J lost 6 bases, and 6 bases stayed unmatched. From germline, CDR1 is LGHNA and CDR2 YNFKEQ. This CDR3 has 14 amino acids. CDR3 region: CASSRTGVGQPQHF. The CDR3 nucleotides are TGTGCCAGCAGCCGAACAGGGGTTGGTCAGCCCCAGCATTTT.

CDR3 DNA: TGCGCCAGCCACAAGGGGGACGGTCCCTATGGCTACACCTTC. Translating it yields CASHKGDGPYGYTF. The rearrangement joins TRBV5-1 to TRBJ1-2; tentative D call: TRBD1 (6 bases). From germline, CDR1 is SGHRS and CDR2 YFSETQ. Trimming removed 7 bases at V and 4 bases at J, with 17 bases between. The CDR3 consists of 14 residues.

The CDR3 sequence: CASTSLGGLYEQYF. In DNA form, the CDR3 reads TGTGCCAGCACCAGCCTCGGGGGGCTTTACGAGCAGTACTTC. The chain employs TRBV6-6 and TRBJ2-7; D might be TRBD2 (7 bases). Germline assignment: CDR1 MNHNY and CDR2 SVGAGI (reference sequence). Trimming left V 7 bases short and J 4 bases short, with 17 bases between. There are 14 residues in the CDR3.

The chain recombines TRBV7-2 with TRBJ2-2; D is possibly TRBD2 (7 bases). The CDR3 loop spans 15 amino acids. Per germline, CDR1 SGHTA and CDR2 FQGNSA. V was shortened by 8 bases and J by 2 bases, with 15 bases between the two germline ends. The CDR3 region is CASQGAGANTGELFF. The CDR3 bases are TGTGCCAGCCAAGGGGCGGGGGCAAACACCGGGGAGCTGTTTTTT.

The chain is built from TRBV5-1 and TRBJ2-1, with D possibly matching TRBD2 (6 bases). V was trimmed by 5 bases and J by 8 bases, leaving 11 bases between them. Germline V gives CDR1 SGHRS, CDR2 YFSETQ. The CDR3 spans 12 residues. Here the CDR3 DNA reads TGCGCCAGCAGGCGGGATAATTATGAGCAGTTCTTC. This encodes CASRRDNYEQFF.

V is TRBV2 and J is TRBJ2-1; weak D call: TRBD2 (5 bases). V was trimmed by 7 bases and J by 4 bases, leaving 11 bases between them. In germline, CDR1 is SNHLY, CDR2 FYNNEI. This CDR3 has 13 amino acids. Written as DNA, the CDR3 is TGTGCCAGCACTGAGGGAGCTTACAATGAGCAGTTCTTC. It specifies CASTEGAYNEQFF.

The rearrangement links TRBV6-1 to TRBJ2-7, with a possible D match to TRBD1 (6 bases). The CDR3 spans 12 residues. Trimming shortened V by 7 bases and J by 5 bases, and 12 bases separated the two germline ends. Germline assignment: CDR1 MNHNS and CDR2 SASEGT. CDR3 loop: CASNRGQNEQYF. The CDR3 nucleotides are TGTGCCAGCAACCGGGGACAAAACGAGCAGTACTTC.

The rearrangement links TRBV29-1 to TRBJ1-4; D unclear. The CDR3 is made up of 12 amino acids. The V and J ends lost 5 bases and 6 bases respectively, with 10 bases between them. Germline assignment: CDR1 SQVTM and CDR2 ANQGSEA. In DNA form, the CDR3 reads TGCAGCGTTAGAGGTAGCGATGAAAAACTGTTTTTT. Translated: CSVRGSDEKLFF. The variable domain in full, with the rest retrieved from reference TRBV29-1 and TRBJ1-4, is SAVISQKPSRDICQRGTSLTIQCQVDSQVTMMFWYRQQPGQSLTLIATANQGSEATYESGFVIDKFPISRPNLTFSTLTVSNMSPEDSSIYLCSVRGSDEKLFFGSGTQLSVL.

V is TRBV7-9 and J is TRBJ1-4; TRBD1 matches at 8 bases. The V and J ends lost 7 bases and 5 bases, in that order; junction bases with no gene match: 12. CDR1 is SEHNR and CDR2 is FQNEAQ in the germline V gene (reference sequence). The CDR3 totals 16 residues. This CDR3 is CASTRTGTAENEKLFF. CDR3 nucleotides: TGTGCCAGCACCCGGACAGGGACAGCCGAGAATGAAAAACTGTTTTTT.

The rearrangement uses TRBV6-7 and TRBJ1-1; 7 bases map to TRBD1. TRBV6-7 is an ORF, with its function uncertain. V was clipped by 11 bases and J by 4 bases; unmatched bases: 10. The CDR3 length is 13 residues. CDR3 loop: CASPGTAPTEAFF. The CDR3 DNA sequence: TGTGCCTCACCTGGGACAGCTCCCACTGAAGCTTTCTTT.

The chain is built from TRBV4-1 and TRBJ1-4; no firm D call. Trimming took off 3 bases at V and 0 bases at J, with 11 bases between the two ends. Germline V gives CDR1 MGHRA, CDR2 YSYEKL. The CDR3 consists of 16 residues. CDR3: CASSHGTAATNEKLFF. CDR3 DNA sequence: TGCGCCAGCAGCCATGGTACTGCGGCAACTAATGAAAAACTGTTTTTT.

The DNA of the CDR3 is TGCGCCAGCAGCTTGATGCGGGGGGTGGGGAATGAGCAGTTCTTC. Translation gives CASSLMRGVGNEQFF. The chain employs TRBV5-1 and TRBJ2-1, with 8 bases aligning to TRBD2. CDR1 SGHRS and CDR2 YFSETQ come from the germline V gene. This CDR3 has 15 residues. The J segment lost 7 bases and the V segment lost 1 base, leaving 7 bases of the junction unmatched.

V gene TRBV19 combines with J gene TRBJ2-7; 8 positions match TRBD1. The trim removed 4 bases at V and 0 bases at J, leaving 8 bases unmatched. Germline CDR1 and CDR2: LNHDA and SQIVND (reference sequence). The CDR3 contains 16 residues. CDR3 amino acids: CASSTTGALSSYEQYF. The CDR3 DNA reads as TGTGCCAGTAGTACGACAGGGGCACTAAGCTCCTACGAGCAGTACTTC.

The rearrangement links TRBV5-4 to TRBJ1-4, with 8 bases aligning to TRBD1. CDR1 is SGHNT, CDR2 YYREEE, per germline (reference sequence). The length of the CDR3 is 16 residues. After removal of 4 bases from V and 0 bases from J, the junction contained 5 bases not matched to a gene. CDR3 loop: CASSQDRAATNEKLFF. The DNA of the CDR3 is TGTGCCAGCAGCCAGGACAGGGCTGCAACTAATGAAAAACTGTTTTTT.

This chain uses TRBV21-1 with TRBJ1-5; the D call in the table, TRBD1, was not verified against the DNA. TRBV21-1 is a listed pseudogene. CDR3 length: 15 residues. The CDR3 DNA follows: TGTGCCAGCAGCAACCTAGGGGTTCCTAATCAGCCCCAGCATTTT. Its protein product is CASSNLGVPNQPQHF.

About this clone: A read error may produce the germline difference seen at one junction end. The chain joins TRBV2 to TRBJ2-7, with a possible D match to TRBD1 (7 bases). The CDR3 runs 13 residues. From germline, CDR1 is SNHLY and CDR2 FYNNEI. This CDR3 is CASGDREDYEQYF. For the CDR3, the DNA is TGTGCCAGCGGTGACAGGGAGGACTACGAGCAGTACTTC.